Detailed here is one T cell receptor beta chain. Its matching antigen is unknown. Sequencing was performed with immunoSEQ multiplex PCR; in TCRdb, only in-frame clones are kept and a portion is missing. The table has about 50,000 clones, 70% to 90% seen once. Autoimmune disease history or systemic immunosuppression was exclusionary. Patients had blood sampled at baseline and again on cycle 4 day 1 and cycle 7 day 1. Germline assignment: CDR1 LGHNA and CDR2 YNFKEQ. The CDR3 extends over 16 amino acids. V lost 0 bases and J lost 10; bases outside the gene matches: 15. This record belongs to a study of OX40 agonist ivuxolimab in advanced cancers. About the research overall: Three patients responded partially, comprising one with hepatocellular carcinoma and two with cutaneous melanoma. General study findings and limits: Nonresponders, in some cases, also had low normalized T-cell clonal expansion.

This clonotype was obtained from an adult with an advanced solid tumor such as melanoma, head and neck, liver or kidney cancer. This specimen consisted of CD4+ or CD8+ T cells sorted from blood, obtained in a trial of the OX40 agonist ivuxolimab. V and J are TRBV4-2 and TRBJ2-7; 7 bases agree with TRBD1. The chain's CDR3 is CASSQEGAGGTSEQYF. Here the CDR3 DNA reads TGTGCCAGCAGCCAAGAAGGGGCAGGGGGTACTTCGGAACAGTACTTC.